The 18 T cell receptor beta chains below come from one sample, sequenced in a study of STAT3 mutations in large granular lymphocyte leukemia. Profiled with immunoSEQ multiplex PCR; TCRdb holds only in-frame clones, not every one. The sample lists more than 9,500 clones, more than 75% occurring once. The study, taken as a whole, reports: At least one immunodominant TCR beta clonotype appeared in every T-cell large granular lymphocyte leukemia patient.

These receptors' antigens are unknown. Sequencing was performed on peripheral blood mononuclear cells. The receptors were gathered from a man aged 55 to 70 with T-cell large granular lymphocyte leukemia. Some clones in this sample may be carry-over from other donors' samples.

The chain joins TRBV19 to TRBJ1-2, with a tentative D call TRBD1 (6 bases). V lost 0 bases and J lost 6, with 14 bases in between. The germline CDR1 and CDR2 sequences are LNHDA and SQIVND (reference sequence). The CDR3 length is 15 residues. In nucleotides, the CDR3 is TGTGCCAGTAGTATAGATCGGACAGCTCGGCATGGCTACACCTTC. This sequence encodes CASSIDRTARHGYTF.

This chain links TRBV7-2 with TRBJ2-1, with D possibly matching TRBD1 (6 bases). This CDR3 spans 13 amino acids. Trimming removed 5 bases at V and 10 bases at J, with 15 bases between. Germline V CDR1 and CDR2: SGHTA, FQGNSA. The chain's CDR3 is CASSPGQSTEQFF. DNA for the CDR3: TGTGCCAGCAGCCCAGGACAGTCGACGGAGCAGTTCTTC.

This clone was observed a handful of times. The DNA of the CDR3 is TGTGCCATCAGCCCGGGACTGGACCAGGAGCAGTACTTC. Protein: CAISPGLDQEQYF. V and J are TRBV10-3 and TRBJ2-7; tentatively, D is TRBD2 (6 bases). This CDR3 comprises 13 residues. Trimming took off 6 bases at V and 7 bases at J, with 16 bases between the two ends. CDR1 ENHRY and CDR2 SYGVKD come from the germline V gene.

The V call is TRBV30, the J call TRBJ1-1; a weak D match, TRBD1 (6 bases). V was cut by 0 bases and J by 4 bases, with 12 bases left in between. The CDR3 totals 14 residues. CDR1 and CDR2 from the germline V gene are GTSNPN and SVGIG (reference sequence). In DNA, the CDR3 is TGTGCCTGGAGTGTACGAGGGGGGAGCACTGAAGCTTTCTTT. It encodes CAWSVRGGSTEAFF.

The chain recombines TRBV5-1 with TRBJ1-1, with D possibly matching TRBD1 (6 bases). Germline V gene sequence: CDR1 SGHRS, CDR2 YFSETQ. The ends were cut back, 3 bases at V and 7 bases at J, with 13 bases in the middle. There are 13 residues in the CDR3. The CDR3 bases are TGCGCCAGCAGCTACGGACAGATGGGTGAAGCTTTCTTT. Translated: CASSYGQMGEAFF.

The rearrangement uses TRBV5-1 and TRBJ2-7, with TRBD1 identical over 11 bases. CDR1 SGHRS and CDR2 YFSETQ come from the germline V gene. J lost 1 base, V lost 2 bases, and 2 bases had no gene match. The CDR3 runs to 15 residues. This CDR3 is CASSFGTGGSYEQYF. The CDR3 coding sequence is TGCGCCAGCAGCTTTGGGACAGGGGGATCCTACGAGCAGTACTTC.

The chain uses TRBV28 and TRBJ1-2, with 7 bases aligning to TRBD1. After removal of 3 bases from V and 2 bases from J, the junction contained 0 bases not matched to a gene. The CDR3 loop spans 13 amino acids. The germline V gene has CDR1 MDHEN and CDR2 SYDVKM. CDR3 residues: CASSLTGNYGYTF. In nucleotides, the CDR3 is TGTGCCAGCAGTTTGACAGGGAACTATGGCTACACCTTC.

The V gene is TRBV30, the J gene TRBJ1-4; possible D gene TRBD1, 6 bases. The CDR3 spans 14 residues. The V end was cut by 2 bases, the J end by 4 bases, with 11 bases between. Germline V gene sequence: CDR1 GTSNPN, CDR2 SVGIG (reference sequence). The CDR3 bases are TGTGCCTGGAGTTTAGGGGGACGTAATGAAAAACTGTTTTTT. This sequence encodes CAWSLGGRNEKLFF.

The J gene is TRBJ2-7, the V gene TRBV18; possibly TRBD1 or TRBD2 for D (5 bases each). The CDR3 is 14 amino acids. Trimming stripped 0 bases from V and 3 bases from J, with 9 bases between. Germline V gene data show CDR1 as KGHSH and CDR2 as LQKENI. In DNA form, the CDR3 reads TGTGCCAGCTCACCACCGGGACGTAACTACGAGCAGTACTTC. Protein: CASSPPGRNYEQYF. Complete variable domain (other parts from reference TRBV18 and TRBJ2-7): NAGVMQNPRHLVRRRGQEARLRCSPMKGHSHVYWYRQLPEEGLKFMVYLQKENIIDESGMPKERFSAEFPKEGPSILRIQQVVRGDSAAYFCASSPPGRNYEQYFGPGTRLTVT.

The CDR3, as DNA: TGTGCCAGCAGCTTGGCCTACAACCTAGACAATCAGCCCCAGCATTTT. Its translation is CASSLAYNLDNQPQHF. V and J are TRBV5-6 and TRBJ1-5; no clear D gene. Germline V gene data show CDR1 as SGHDT and CDR2 as YYEEEE. CDR3 size: 16 residues. V dropped 0 bases and J dropped 3 bases, with 13 bases sitting between them.

The chain links TRBV27 to TRBJ2-7; 11 bases align to TRBD2. J was trimmed by 6 bases and V by 3 bases; bases with no gene match: 7. This CDR3 spans 15 amino acids. CDR1 is MNHEY, CDR2 SMNVEV, per germline (reference sequence). The DNA for the CDR3 is TGTGCCAGCAGTTTTCTTACTAGCGGGAGCAGCGAGCAGTACTTC. It translates to CASSFLTSGSSEQYF.

The chain is built from TRBV4-1 and TRBJ2-7; 7 bases align to TRBD2. The CDR3 is 14 residues long. Germline loops: CDR1 MGHRA, CDR2 YSYEKL. The V and J ends lost 0 bases and 6 bases, in that order; junction bases with no gene match: 5. The CDR3 is CASSQDPGRSEQYF. In nucleotides, the CDR3 is TGCGCCAGCAGCCAAGATCCCGGGAGGAGCGAGCAGTACTTC.

The rearrangement links TRBV19 to TRBJ1-5; tentatively, D is TRBD1 (6 bases). There are 15 residues in the CDR3. Germline V gene sequence: CDR1 LNHDA, CDR2 SQIVND (reference sequence). With 6 bases removed from V and 0 bases from J, the gap between germline ends came to 12 bases. The DNA of the CDR3 is TGTGCCAGTAGGAGGGACACCTATAGCAATCAGCCCCAGCATTTT. Translation: CASRRDTYSNQPQHF.

This clone was observed a few times. The V call is TRBV5-1, the J call TRBJ2-7; no firm D call. The CDR3 has 10 residues. Looked up from germline, CDR1 is SGHRS and CDR2 is YFSETQ. V shed 4 bases and J shed 4 bases, with 3 bases lying between them. The CDR3: CASSRYEQYF. The DNA of the CDR3 is TGCGCCAGCAGCAGGTACGAGCAGTACTTC.

The chain carries TRBV5-4 and TRBJ2-7; 10 positions match TRBD1. V lost 4 bases and J lost 4; bases outside the gene matches: 8. This CDR3 is built from 15 residues. Per germline, CDR1 SGHNT and CDR2 YYREEE (reference sequence). The CDR3 sequence: CASSTRDRGWYEQYF. The CDR3 DNA reads TGTGCCAGCAGCACCCGGGACAGGGGATGGTACGAGCAGTACTTC.

The chain carries TRBV27 and TRBJ2-2; D gene ambiguous. The CDR3 runs to 14 residues. The germline V and J ends were trimmed by 4 bases and 1 base, with 7 bases remaining between them. Germline-derived CDR1 and CDR2 are MNHEY and SMNVEV (reference sequence). In DNA form, the CDR3 reads TGTGCCAGCAGTTCGTGGCAGAACACCGGGGAGCTGTTTTTT. Translating gives CASSSWQNTGELFF.

The chain uses TRBV18 and TRBJ2-3; TRBD1 agrees at 10 bases. The trim removed 2 bases at V and 4 bases at J, leaving 6 bases unmatched. Germline CDR1 and CDR2: KGHSH and LQKENI. The CDR3 is made up of 16 amino acids. For the CDR3, the DNA is TGTGCCAGCTCACCAAGCACCGGGACAGGGGCAGATACGCAGTATTTT. Its translation: CASSPSTGTGADTQYF.

Only a few counts were recorded for this clone. The V and J genes are TRBV19 and TRBJ1-2; a weak D match, TRBD1 (6 bases). CDR3 length equals 14 residues. Germline V gives CDR1 LNHDA, CDR2 SQIVND (reference sequence). Trimming removed 6 bases at V and 4 bases at J, with 15 bases between. The CDR3 protein is CASSLMTGPYGYTF. Written as DNA, the CDR3 is TGTGCCAGTAGCCTTATGACAGGACCCTATGGCTACACCTTC. The whole variable domain, remainder taken from reference TRBV19 and TRBJ1-2, is DGGITQSPKYLFRKEGQNVTLSCEQNLNHDAMYWYRQDPGQGLRLIYYSQIVNDFQKGDIAEGYSVSREKKESFPLTVTSAQKNPTAFYLCASSLMTGPYGYTFGSGTRLTVV.